These T cell receptor beta chains were read from a single sample in a study of T cell repertoires in cytomegalovirus infection. MiXCR was run by TCRdb on the reads, yielding one entry per CDR3 protein. The data show hundreds of thousands of distinct CDR3 sequences, roughly 22% seen once. Sequenced input: CD8+ T cells from PBMCs. The source is a human donor in good health (CMV status not recorded). Some clones in this sample may be carry-over from other donors' samples. Each CDR3 is given with its conserved first and last residue. The order of the fields is clone size, D gene, J gene, V gene, CDR3 protein, CDR3 DNA. D genes are given only for firm matches. Some rows mark clone size as missing; the rest say once, few, many or name a class of expanded clone.

many . TRBJ1-2 TRBV7-3 CASSLEGNDGYTF TGTGCCAGCAGCTTAGAAGGAAACGATGGCTACACCTTC
. . TRBJ1-2 TRBV4-1 CASSLDSGGYTF TGCGCCAGCAGCCTAGACAGCGGTGGCTACACCTTC
. TRBD2 TRBJ2-1 TRBV2 CASSDGGAPNEQFF TGTGCCAGCAGTGACGGGGGGGCCCCCAATGAGCAGTTCTTC
many TRBD1 TRBJ2-2 TRBV11-1 CASSHGTAGELFF TGTGCCAGCAGCCACGGGACAGCCGGGGAGCTGTTTTTT
many . TRBJ1-1 TRBV7-6 CASSFGQGFNTEAFF TGTGCCAGCAGCTTCGGTCAGGGCTTTAACACTGAAGCTTTCTTT
few . TRBJ1-5 TRBV7-6 CASSLVGGANQPQHF TGTGCCAGCAGCTTAGTTGGTGGGGCCAATCAGCCCCAGCATTTT
. . TRBJ1-1 TRBV20-1 CSARLTAMNTEAFF TGCAGTGCTAGACTGACAGCCATGAACACTGAAGCTTTCTTT
once TRBD1 TRBJ1-2 TRBV12-5 CASGFSPGQVFGYTF TGTGCTAGTGGTTTCTCTCCCGGACAGGTTTTTGGCTACACCTTC
many . TRBJ1-2 TRBV2 CASSEEGDIYGYTF TGTGCCAGCAGTGAAGAGGGGGACATCTATGGCTACACCTTC
. . TRBJ1-5 TRBV5-1 CASSLGTGLNQPQHF TGCGCCAGCAGCTTGGGGACGGGCCTTAATCAGCCCCAGCATTTT
. . TRBJ1-1 TRBV12-3/TRBV12-4 CASSWGIGTEAFF TGTGCCAGCAGTTGGGGGATTGGGACTGAAGCTTTCTTT
many . TRBJ2-5 TRBV10-3 CAISGTPKEETQYF TGTGCCATCAGTGGGACACCGAAAGAAGAGACCCAGTACTTC
few TRBD1 TRBJ1-1 TRBV10-3 CAGYTTGDTEAFF TGTGCCGGTTACACGACAGGGGACACTGAAGCTTTCTTT
many . TRBJ1-5 TRBV20-1 CSARNPDSNQPQHF TGCAGTGCTAGAAACCCCGACAGCAATCAGCCCCAGCATTTT
. . TRBJ2-2 TRBV2 CASSEAVNTGELFF TGTGCCAGCAGTGAAGCGGTGAACACCGGGGAGCTGTTTTTT
many . TRBJ1-1 TRBV7-8 CASSLESMNTEAFF TGTGCCAGCAGCTTAGAGAGCATGAACACTGAAGCTTTCTTT
few TRBD1 TRBJ2-1 TRBV7-9 CASQAGGIYNEQFF TGTGCCAGTCAAGCAGGGGGTATCTACAATGAGCAGTTCTTC
once . TRBJ1-4 TRBV27 CASRSYGEKLFF TGTGCCAGCAGATCTTATGGTGAAAAACTGTTTTTT
. TRBD2 TRBJ2-1 TRBV14 CASSQRSAGVNEQFF TGTGCCAGCAGCCAAAGGTCCGCGGGGGTAAATGAGCAGTTCTTC
. . TRBJ2-1 TRBV20-1 CSARDPTTRSYNEQFF TGCAGTGCTAGAGATCCGACGACACGCTCCTACAATGAGCAGTTCTTC
. . TRBJ1-2 TRBV6-6 CASSSTDNYGYTF TGTGCCAGCAGTTCGACAGATAACTATGGCTACACCTTC
. TRBD2 TRBJ2-1 TRBV19 CASAGGLYNEQFF TGTGCCAGTGCGGGGGGCCTTTACAATGAGCAGTTCTTC
few . TRBJ1-1 TRBV15 CATSREWYTEAFF TGTGCCACCAGCAGAGAGTGGTACACTGAAGCTTTCTTT
. . TRBJ2-7 TRBV6-2/TRBV6-3 CASSYHPVTPTNYEQYF TGTGCCAGCAGTTACCATCCGGTGACACCAACGAACTACGAGCAGTACTTC
. . TRBJ2-1 TRBV7-9 CASRPGAVNEQFF TGTGCCAGCAGACCGGGGGCGGTCAATGAGCAGTTCTTC
few . TRBJ2-7 TRBV6-1 CASSELGIYEQYF TGTGCCAGCAGTGAACTCGGGATCTACGAGCAGTACTTC
few TRBD2 TRBJ2-1 TRBV11-2 CASSLAGGLTPRGEQFF TGTGCCAGCAGCCTGGCGGGGGGGCTCACCCCCCGGGGCGAGCAGTTCTTC
. TRBD1 TRBJ2-7 TRBV28 CASSPGQGAWEQYF TGTGCCAGCAGCCCGGGACAGGGGGCGTGGGAGCAGTACTTC
. . TRBJ1-2 TRBV14 CASSQEAGFYGYTF TGTGCCAGCAGCCAAGAAGCGGGATTCTATGGCTACACCTTC
many . TRBJ2-1 TRBV12-3/TRBV12-4 CASNNRVNEQFF TGTGCCAGCAACAACAGGGTGAATGAGCAGTTCTTC
. . TRBJ2-3 TRBV6-6 CASSYSPAVLGTDTQYF TGTGCCAGCAGTTACTCGCCAGCAGTTCTTGGCACAGATACGCAGTATTTT
. . TRBJ2-5 TRBV4-2 CASSQDIGAWETQYF TGTGCCAGCAGCCAAGATATAGGAGCGTGGGAGACCCAGTACTTC
few TRBD2 TRBJ2-7 TRBV6-5 CASSGLAGDQRYEQYF TGTGCCAGCAGCGGACTAGCGGGAGATCAGAGGTACGAGCAGTACTTC
. . TRBJ1-5 TRBV28 CASSSGRNIAGNQPQHF TGTGCCAGCAGTTCGGGACGGAACATAGCGGGCAATCAGCCCCAGCATTTT
. . TRBJ2-7 TRBV4-1 CASSQYTGRNEQYF TGCGCCAGCAGCCAATACACGGGCCGGAACGAGCAGTACTTC
. TRBD1 TRBJ1-5 TRBV18 CASSPFGDSYSNQPQHF TGTGCCAGCTCACCATTTGGGGACAGCTATAGCAATCAGCCCCAGCATTTT
few TRBD1 TRBJ2-7 TRBV20-1 CSARNPTGTYEQYF TGCAGTGCTAGAAACCCGACAGGGACCTACGAGCAGTACTTC